This passage covers 18 T cell receptor beta chains from one sample sequenced in a study of T-cell reconstitution after alpha-beta-depleted transplantation in children. Construction of the TCRbeta library involved unique molecular identifiers. Each CDR3 protein is one row after TCRdb ran MiXCR on the PCR reads. The repertoire includes 600,000 to 800,000 distinct CDR3 sequences, around 14% of them detected once, and roughly 0.84% sits in the top ten. The source was PBMCs, collected before TCRalphabeta/CD19-depleted stem cell transplant. Every receptor here comes from a girl under 10 years old with congenital amegakaryocytic thrombocytopenia, due to receive a stem cell transplant.

This clonotype occurred many times. The chain's CDR3 is CASSPSNYEQYF. CDR3 DNA sequence: TGCGCCAGCAGCCCGTCTAACTACGAGCAGTACTTC. The gene calls are TRBV5-1 and TRBJ2-7; D ambiguous. CDR1 and CDR2 from the germline V gene are SGHRS and YFSETQ. CDR3 length: 12 residues. Trimming stripped 4 bases from V and 3 bases from J, with 8 bases between.

Many counts were recorded for this clonotype. The chain couples TRBV20-1 to TRBJ1-4; D uncertain. V lost 1 base, J lost 0 bases, and 9 bases lay in between. CDR1 is DFQATT and CDR2 is SNEGSKA in the germline V gene (reference sequence). The CDR3 extends over 15 amino acids. CDR3: CSARAYTATNEKLFF. CDR3 DNA: TGCAGTGCTAGAGCCTACACTGCAACTAATGAAAAACTGTTTTTT.

This clonotype was seen many times. CDR3 in DNA: TGCGCCAGCAGCTTGGAGGGAGGGATCGTAGATACGCAGTATTTT. Translating it yields CASSLEGGIVDTQYF. This rearrangement joins TRBV5-1 to TRBJ2-3; 7 nucleotides match TRBD2. The CDR3 runs 15 residues. The J segment lost 5 bases and the V segment lost 0 bases, leaving 6 bases of the junction unmatched. Per the germline V gene, CDR1 is SGHRS and CDR2 is YFSETQ.

The chain joins TRBV20-1 to TRBJ2-7; no firm D call. Germline values: CDR1 DFQATT, CDR2 SNEGSKA (reference sequence). CDR3 size: 13 residues. V was clipped by 6 bases and J by 0 bases, with 12 bases between them. CDR3 coding DNA: TGCAGTGCCCCTTCCGGGCTCTCCTACGAGCAGTACTTC. Its translation: CSAPSGLSYEQYF.

The V call is TRBV6-1, the J call TRBJ1-3, with TRBD1 as a possible D gene (5 bases). The V end was cut by 8 bases, the J end by 0 bases, with 14 bases between. From germline, CDR1 is MNHNS and CDR2 SASEGT. The CDR3 spans 15 residues. For the CDR3, the DNA is TGTGCCAGCGGAGGGGTCCCGAGCTCTGGAAACACCATATATTTT. Its translation: CASGGVPSSGNTIYF.

This clonotype was seen at least ten times. V and J are TRBV29-1 and TRBJ2-3, with TRBD2 matching 13 bases. Losses at the gene ends were 7 bases for V and 5 bases for J; bases not matched to a gene: 12. CDR1 is SQVTM, CDR2 ANQGSEA, per germline. The CDR3 runs to 16 residues. CDR3 amino acids: CSAAGLAGVWIDTQYF. The CDR3 nucleotides read TGCAGCGCTGCCGGACTAGCGGGAGTCTGGATAGATACGCAGTATTTT.

A remark on this clonotype: This clone may be a read error of a much larger clone one base away. This CDR3 is missing its conserved last phenylalanine or tryptophan, likely due to a read error. This rearrangement joins TRBV9 to TRBJ1-2; no definite D call. The CDR3 consists of 12 residues. The V and J ends lost 0 bases and 4 bases respectively, with 4 bases between them. Germline V gene lookup returns CDR1 SGDLS and CDR2 YYNGEE. In DNA form, the CDR3 reads TGTGCCAGCAGCGTAGCGGGCTATGGCTACACCTCC. Protein: CASSVAGYGYTS.

This chain joins TRBV3-1 and TRBJ2-4; D is unclear. CDR1 LGHDT and CDR2 YNNKEL come from the germline V gene (reference sequence). The CDR3 spans 15 residues. The V gene lost 3 bases and the J gene lost 0 bases, with 9 bases spanning the gap. CDR3: CASSHSWGAKNIQYF. Here the CDR3 DNA reads TGTGCCAGCAGCCATTCTTGGGGAGCCAAAAACATTCAGTACTTC.

At least ten counts were recorded for this clonotype. The chain employs TRBV12-3 or TRBV12-4 and TRBJ1-1, with 7 bases aligning to TRBD1. The CDR3 consists of 16 residues. After removal of 5 bases from V and 7 bases from J, the junction contained 16 bases not matched to a gene. The CDR3 nucleotides read TGTGCCAGCAGTCCTCGCGAGCAGACAGGGCCGGATGAAGCTTTCTTT. Translating it yields CASSPREQTGPDEAFF.

The chain recombines TRBV11-2 with TRBJ2-7; no definite D call. The CDR3 is 13 amino acids. Germline V gives CDR1 SGHAT, CDR2 FQNNGV. Trimming shortened V by 5 bases and J by 2 bases, and 10 bases separated the two germline ends. CDR3 sequence reads: CASSQESPYEQYF. CDR3 DNA sequence: TGTGCCAGCAGCCAGGAGTCCCCCTACGAGCAGTACTTC. Drawing the rest from reference TRBV11-2 and TRBJ2-7, the complete variable domain is EAGVAQSPRYKIIEKRQSVAFWCNPISGHATLYWYQQILGQGPKLLIQFQNNGVVDDSQLPKDRFSAERLKGVDSTLKIQPAKLEDSAVYLCASSQESPYEQYFGPGTRLTVT.

In this sample, this clonotype turned up a few times. The chain uses TRBV12-3 or TRBV12-4 and TRBJ2-1; the D gene could be TRBD1 or TRBD2 (6 bases each). Trimming removed 7 bases from V and 0 bases from J, with 13 bases in between. The CDR3 is 15 amino acids. The CDR3 loop is CASTQGGSSYNEQFF. Written as DNA, the CDR3 is TGTGCCAGCACCCAAGGGGGGAGCTCCTACAATGAGCAGTTCTTC.

This clonotype was found many times. The chain joins TRBV20-1 to TRBJ2-3, with D tentatively TRBD2 (6 bases). Per the germline V gene, CDR1 is DFQATT and CDR2 is SNEGSKA (reference sequence). This CDR3 spans 13 amino acids. Trimming cost V 6 bases and J 0 bases, with 10 bases left between them. CDR3 bases: TGCAGTGCCGTGGGGACTAGCACAGATACGCAGTATTTT. It translates to CSAVGTSTDTQYF.

For the CDR3, the DNA is TGTGCCAGCAGCGAGGGGGGAGGGAGGTTTCAGCCCCAGCATTTT. It translates to CASSEGGGRFQPQHF. The genes are TRBV27 and TRBJ1-5; maybe TRBD1 (6 bases). CDR1 is MNHEY, CDR2 SMNVEV, per germline (reference sequence). Trimming stripped 6 bases from V and 6 bases from J, with 18 bases between. This CDR3 spans 15 amino acids.

The table lists this clonotype with many counts. This chain connects TRBV9 to TRBJ2-7; unclear D gene. Per germline, CDR1 SGDLS and CDR2 YYNGEE. The CDR3 has 13 residues. V was shortened by 3 bases and J by 6 bases, with 13 bases between the two germline ends. The CDR3 loop reads CASSARARTEQYF. The CDR3 DNA is TGTGCCAGCAGCGCACGAGCCCGAACCGAGCAGTACTTC.

This clonotype was seen a handful of times. The rearrangement uses TRBV20-1 and TRBJ2-7; D call uncertain. Germline CDR1 is DFQATT and CDR2 is SNEGSKA (reference sequence). The CDR3 has 15 amino acids. V was shortened by 4 bases and J by 2 bases, with 18 bases between the two germline ends. The CDR3 DNA reads TGCAGTGCTACGACCCACTCTCTAGAGCCCTACGAGCAGTACTTC. Its protein product is CSATTHSLEPYEQYF.

Written as DNA, the CDR3 is TGCGCCAGCAGCTTGGGGTGGGGAGCTGAAGCTTTCTTT. It codes for CASSLGWGAEAFF. The J gene is TRBJ1-1, the V gene TRBV5-1, with no clear D. The length of the CDR3 is 13 residues. V shed 0 bases and J shed 6 bases, with 9 bases lying between them. Germline CDR1 and CDR2: SGHRS and YFSETQ. Variable domain in full (rest from reference TRBV5-1 and TRBJ1-1): KAGVTQTPRYLIKTRGQQVTLSCSPISGHRSVSWYQQTPGQGLQFLFEYFSETQRNKGNFPGRFSGRQFSNSRSEMNVSTLELGDSALYLCASSLGWGAEAFFGQGTRLTVV.

This clonotype was seen ten or more times. CDR3 amino acids: CASSAIQIEQFF. CDR3 in DNA: TGTGCCAGCAGCGCAATACAGATTGAGCAGTTCTTC. The chain employs TRBV9 and TRBJ2-1; D is ambiguous. This CDR3 is 12 amino acids long. V was shortened by 3 bases and J by 9 bases, with 10 bases between the two germline ends. Germline CDR1 SGDLS, CDR2 YYNGEE. Supplemented by reference TRBV9 and TRBJ2-1, the full variable domain reads DSGVTQTPKHLITATGQRVTLRCSPRSGDLSVYWYQQSLDQGLQFLIQYYNGEERAKGNILERFSAQQFPDLHSELNLSSLELGDSALYFCASSAIQIEQFFGPGTRLTVL.

This sequence joins TRBV28 and TRBJ1-3; D gene ambiguous. Germline V CDR1 and CDR2: MDHEN, SYDVKM. The length of the CDR3 is 14 residues. The V end lost 0 bases, the J end lost 0 bases, and 3 bases lay between the germline ends. The CDR3 DNA follows: TGTGCCAGCAGTTTATGGGCCTCTGGAAACACCATATATTTT. This gives the protein CASSLWASGNTIYF.